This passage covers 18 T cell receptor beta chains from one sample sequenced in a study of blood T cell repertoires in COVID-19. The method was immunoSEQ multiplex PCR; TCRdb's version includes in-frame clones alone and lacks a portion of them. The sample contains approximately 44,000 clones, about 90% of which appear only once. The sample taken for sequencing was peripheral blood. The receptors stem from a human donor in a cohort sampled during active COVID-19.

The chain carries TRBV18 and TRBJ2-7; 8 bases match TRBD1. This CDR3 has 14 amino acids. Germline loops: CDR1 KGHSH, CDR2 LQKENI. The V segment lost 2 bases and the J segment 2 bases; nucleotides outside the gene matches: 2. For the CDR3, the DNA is TGTGCCAGCTCACCAGGGACAGGCGCCTACGAGCAGTACTTC. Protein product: CASSPGTGAYEQYF.

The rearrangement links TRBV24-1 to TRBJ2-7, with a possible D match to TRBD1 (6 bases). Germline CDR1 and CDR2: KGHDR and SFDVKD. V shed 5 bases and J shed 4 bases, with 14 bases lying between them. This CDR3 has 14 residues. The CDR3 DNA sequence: TGTGCCACCAGTGGCTCAGGACAGACTTACGAGCAGTACTTC. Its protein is CATSGSGQTYEQYF.

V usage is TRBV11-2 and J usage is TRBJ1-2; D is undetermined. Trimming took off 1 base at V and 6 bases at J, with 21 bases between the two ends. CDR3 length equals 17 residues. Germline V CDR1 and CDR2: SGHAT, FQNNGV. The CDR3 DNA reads TGTGCCAGCAGCTTAGCGGCGAAACCTGGTTTGGAGAATGGCTACACCTTC. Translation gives CASSLAAKPGLENGYTF.

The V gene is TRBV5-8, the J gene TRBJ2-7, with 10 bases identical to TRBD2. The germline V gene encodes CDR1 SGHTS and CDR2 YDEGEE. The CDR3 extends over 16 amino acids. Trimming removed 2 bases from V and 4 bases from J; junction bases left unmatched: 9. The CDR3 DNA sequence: TGTGCCAGCAGCTTTGGTTTAGCGGGGGGCACTTACGAGCAGTACTTC. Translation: CASSFGLAGGTYEQYF.

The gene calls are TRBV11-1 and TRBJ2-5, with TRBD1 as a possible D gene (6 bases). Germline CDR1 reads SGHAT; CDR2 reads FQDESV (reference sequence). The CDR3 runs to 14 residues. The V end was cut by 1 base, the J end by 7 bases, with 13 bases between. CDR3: CASSLGQGKGTQYF. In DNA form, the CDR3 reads TGTGCCAGCAGCTTAGGGCAGGGGAAGGGGACCCAGTACTTC.

CDR3 sequence (DNA): TGTGCCAGCATGAGTTCCACAGATACGCAGTATTTT. Amino acids: CASMSSTDTQYF. The chain joins TRBV6-5 to TRBJ2-3; D gene uncertain. With 7 bases removed from V and 2 bases from J, the gap between germline ends came to 7 bases. In germline, CDR1 is MNHEY, CDR2 SVGAGI. The CDR3 length is 12 residues.

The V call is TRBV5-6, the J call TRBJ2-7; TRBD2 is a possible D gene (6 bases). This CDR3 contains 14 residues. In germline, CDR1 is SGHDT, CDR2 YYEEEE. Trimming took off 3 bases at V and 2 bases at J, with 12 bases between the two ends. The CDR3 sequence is CASSSVGSTYEQYF. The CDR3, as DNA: TGTGCCAGCAGCTCCGTCGGGAGTACCTACGAGCAGTACTTC.

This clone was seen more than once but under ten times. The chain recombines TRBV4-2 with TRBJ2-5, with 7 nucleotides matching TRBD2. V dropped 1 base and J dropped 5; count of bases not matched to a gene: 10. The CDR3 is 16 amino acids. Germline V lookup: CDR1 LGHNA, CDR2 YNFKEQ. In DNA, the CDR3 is TGTGCCAGCAGCCAAGTCCCGCAGGCGGGAGCCGAGACCCAGTACTTC. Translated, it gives CASSQVPQAGAETQYF.

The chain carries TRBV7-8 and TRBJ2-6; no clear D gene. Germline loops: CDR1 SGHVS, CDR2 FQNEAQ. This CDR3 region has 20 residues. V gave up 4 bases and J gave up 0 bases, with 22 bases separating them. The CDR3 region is CASSSPRLTSRSSGANVLTF. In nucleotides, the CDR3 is TGTGCCAGCAGCTCGCCCCGCCTTACTTCACGAAGCTCTGGGGCCAACGTCCTGACTTTC. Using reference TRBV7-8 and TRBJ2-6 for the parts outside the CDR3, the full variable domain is GAGVSQSPRYKVAKRGQDVALRCDPISGHVSLFWYQQALGQGPEFLTYFQNEAQLDKSGLPSDRFFAERPEGSVSTLKIQRTQQEDSAVYLCASSSPRLTSRSSGANVLTFGAGSRLTVL.

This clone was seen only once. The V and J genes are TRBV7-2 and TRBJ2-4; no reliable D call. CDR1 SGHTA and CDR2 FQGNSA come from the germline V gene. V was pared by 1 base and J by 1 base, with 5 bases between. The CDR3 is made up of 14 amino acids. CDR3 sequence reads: CASSLELAKNIQYF. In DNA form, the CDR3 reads TGTGCCAGCAGCTTAGAACTCGCCAAAAACATTCAGTACTTC.

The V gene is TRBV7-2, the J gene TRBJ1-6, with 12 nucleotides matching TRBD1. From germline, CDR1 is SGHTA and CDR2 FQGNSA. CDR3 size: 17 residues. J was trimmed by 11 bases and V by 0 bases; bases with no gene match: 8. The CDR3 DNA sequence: TGTGCCAGCAGCTTAGCCAGTACCGGGACAGGGGGCCCACCCCTCCACTTT. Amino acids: CASSLASTGTGGPPLHF.

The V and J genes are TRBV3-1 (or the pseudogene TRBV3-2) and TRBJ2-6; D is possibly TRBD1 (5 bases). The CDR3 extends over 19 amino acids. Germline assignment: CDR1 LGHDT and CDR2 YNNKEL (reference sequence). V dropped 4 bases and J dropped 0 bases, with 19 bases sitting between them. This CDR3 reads CASSPGRGALFSGANVLTF. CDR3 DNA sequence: TGTGCCAGCAGCCCCGGTAGGGGTGCCCTTTTCTCTGGGGCCAACGTCCTGACTTTC.

CDR3 region: CASRKDRAAYEQYF. In DNA form, the CDR3 reads TGTGCCAGTAGAAAGGACAGGGCCGCCTACGAGCAGTACTTC. The genes are TRBV19 and TRBJ2-7; 8 nucleotides line up with TRBD1. This CDR3 spans 14 amino acids. Unmatched junction bases numbered 6, after V lost 6 bases and J lost 2 bases. Germline CDR1 LNHDA, CDR2 SQIVND (reference sequence). Based on the CDR3 plus reference TRBV19 and TRBJ2-7, the full variable domain is DGGITQSPKYLFRKEGQNVTLSCEQNLNHDAMYWYRQDPGQGLRLIYYSQIVNDFQKGDIAEGYSVSREKKESFPLTVTSAQKNPTAFYLCASRKDRAAYEQYFGPGTRLTVT.

The CDR3 loop is CASSSRTRADTQYF. CDR3 in DNA: TGTGCCAGCAGCTCCAGGACTAGAGCAGATACGCAGTATTTT. The chain couples TRBV11-2 to TRBJ2-3, with 7 nucleotides matching TRBD2. This CDR3 spans 14 amino acids. V lost 4 bases to trimming and J lost 4 bases; unmatched junction nucleotides: 5. Germline CDR1 and CDR2: SGHAT and FQNNGV. The full variable domain, with the rest looked up from reference TRBV11-2 and TRBJ2-3, is EAGVAQSPRYKIIEKRQSVAFWCNPISGHATLYWYQQILGQGPKLLIQFQNNGVVDDSQLPKDRFSAERLKGVDSTLKIQPAKLEDSAVYLCASSSRTRADTQYFGPGTRLTVL.

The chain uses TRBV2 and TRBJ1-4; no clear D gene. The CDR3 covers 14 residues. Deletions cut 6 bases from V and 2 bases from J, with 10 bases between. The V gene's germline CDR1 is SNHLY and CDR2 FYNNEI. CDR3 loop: CASRAEETNEKLFF. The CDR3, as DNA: TGTGCCAGCAGGGCCGAGGAGACTAATGAAAAACTGTTTTTT.

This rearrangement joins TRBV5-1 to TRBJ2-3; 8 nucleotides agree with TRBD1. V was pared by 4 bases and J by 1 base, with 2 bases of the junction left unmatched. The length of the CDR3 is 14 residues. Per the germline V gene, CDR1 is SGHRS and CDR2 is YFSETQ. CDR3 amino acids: CASSPDRGTDTQYF. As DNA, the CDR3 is TGCGCCAGCAGCCCGGACAGGGGCACAGATACGCAGTATTTT.

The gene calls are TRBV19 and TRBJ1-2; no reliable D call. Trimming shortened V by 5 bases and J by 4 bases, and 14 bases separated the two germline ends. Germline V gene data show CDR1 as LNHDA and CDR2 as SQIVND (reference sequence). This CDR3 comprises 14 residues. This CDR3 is CASSSPRGSYGYTF. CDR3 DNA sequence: TGTGCCAGTAGTTCTCCGAGAGGATCCTATGGCTACACCTTC. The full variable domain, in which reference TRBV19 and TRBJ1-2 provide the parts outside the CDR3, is DGGITQSPKYLFRKEGQNVTLSCEQNLNHDAMYWYRQDPGQGLRLIYYSQIVNDFQKGDIAEGYSVSREKKESFPLTVTSAQKNPTAFYLCASSSPRGSYGYTFGSGTRLTVV.

The CDR3 nucleotides read TGTGCCAGCAGTGGGGGAGCGGTCACCGGGGAGCTGTTTTTT. Amino acid sequence: CASSGGAVTGELFF. The chain employs TRBV2 and TRBJ2-2, with D perhaps matching TRBD2 (5 bases). Per germline, CDR1 SNHLY and CDR2 FYNNEI. This CDR3 has 14 amino acids. The germline V and J ends were trimmed by 4 bases and 4 bases, with 10 bases remaining between them.